Each of the 29 T cell receptor beta chains below was sequenced from the same sample in a study of cytomegalovirus exposure and HLA in healthy donors. Amplification used 60 Vbeta primers and 13 Jbeta primers. Repertoires were generated with immunoSEQ multiplex PCR, while TCRdb's copy carries only in-frame clones and drops some. Of about 150,000 clones in the sample, around 81% were seen once. Material: PBMCs. The receptors here all came from a woman aged 40 to 50 in good health and CMV-seropositive.

The CDR3 DNA is TGCGCCAGCAGCTTACGGGGACTAGCGACAGATACGCAGTATTTT. Its protein is CASSLRGLATDTQYF. The chain is built from TRBV5-1 and TRBJ2-3; 10 bases line up with TRBD2. This CDR3 comprises 15 residues. Germline lookup yields CDR1 SGHRS and CDR2 YFSETQ. V lost 2 bases, J lost 3 bases, and 3 bases stayed unmatched.

The chain combines TRBV18 with TRBJ1-2, with D unresolved. The germline V gene has CDR1 KGHSH and CDR2 LQKENI. Trimming pared 3 bases from V and 3 bases from J, leaving 8 bases between. This CDR3 region has 13 residues. The CDR3 loop is CASSPRHDYGYTF. The CDR3 DNA is TGTGCCAGCTCACCCCGACACGACTATGGCTACACCTTC.

This chain links TRBV19 with TRBJ2-5; the match to TRBD2 covers 7 bases. CDR1 and CDR2 (germline): LNHDA, SQIVND (reference sequence). The V gene end was trimmed by 2 bases and the J gene end by 4 bases; junction bases not matched to a gene: 7. This CDR3 has 15 amino acids. CDR3 sequence (DNA): TGTGCCAGTAGTATAATGGGGCGGGAGCCAGAGACCCAGTACTTC. Protein sequence: CASSIMGREPETQYF.

The chain employs TRBV27 and TRBJ2-1; TRBD1 matches at 8 bases. V lost 5 bases and J lost 15; bases outside the gene matches: 15. The CDR3 loop spans 14 amino acids. Germline loops: CDR1 MNHEY, CDR2 SMNVEV (reference sequence). In DNA, the CDR3 is TGTGCCAGCAGTACGCCAACGGACAGGGCAATAGGGTTCTTC. It is translated as CASSTPTDRAIGFF.

The chain is built from TRBV27 and TRBJ2-5; D ambiguous. CDR3 length: 14 residues. V was pared by 3 bases and J by 5 bases, with 13 bases between. The germline gives CDR1 MNHEY, CDR2 SMNVEV (reference sequence). Written as DNA, the CDR3 is TGTGCCAGCAGTTTTTCTTCTGGCAGGGAGACCCAGTACTTC. This sequence encodes CASSFSSGRETQYF.

CDR3 protein: CASSYSIQGAYGYTF. The CDR3, as DNA: TGTGCCAGCAGTTACTCTATACAGGGGGCCTATGGCTACACCTTC. The chain uses TRBV6-5 and TRBJ1-2, with 9 positions matching TRBD1. The V gene end was trimmed by 0 bases and the J gene end by 4 bases; junction bases not matched to a gene: 3. This CDR3 spans 15 amino acids. Germline V gives CDR1 MNHEY, CDR2 SVGAGI.

Turning to this clone: At one boundary the junction diverges from the germline segment, which might be a read error. Other DNA variants within this sample encode the same CDR3. This chain uses TRBV25-1 with TRBJ2-1, with 7 bases aligning to TRBD2. CDR1 MGHDK and CDR2 SYGVNS come from the germline V gene. The CDR3 covers 16 residues. CDR3 sequence reads: CASSDHGGVGYNEQFF. The CDR3 bases are TGTGCCAGTAGTGATCATGGGGGGGTGGGCTACAATGAGCAGTTCTTC.

The V gene is TRBV29-1, the J gene TRBJ1-2; D gene uncertain. V lost 1 base and J lost 0, with 6 bases in between. CDR1 is SQVTM, CDR2 ANQGSEA, per germline. The CDR3 is 13 residues long. This chain's CDR3 is CSVEVTTNYGYTF. The CDR3 DNA is TGCAGCGTTGAAGTGACTACTAACTATGGCTACACCTTC.

V is TRBV6-6 and J is TRBJ2-7; 9 bases agree with TRBD1. After removal of 6 bases from V and 0 bases from J, the junction contained 6 bases not matched to a gene. The CDR3 totals 15 residues. Germline V gene data show CDR1 as MNHNY and CDR2 as SVGAGI (reference sequence). CDR3 sequence (DNA): TGTGCCAGCAGCTCCCGGGACAGGGCCTCCTACGAGCAGTACTTC. Translated: CASSSRDRASYEQYF.

This clone occurred a few times. V is TRBV6-1 and J is TRBJ2-4; 8 positions match TRBD1. This CDR3 has 11 residues. J gave up 15 bases and V 8 bases, and 9 bases lay outside the gene matches. The germline gives CDR1 MNHNS, CDR2 SASEGT. The CDR3 DNA reads TGTGCCAGCGCAGGGGGCATATTAAGGTACTTC. Amino acids: CASAGGILRYF.

J is TRBJ2-6 and V is TRBV2; TRBD1 aligns across 8 bases. Germline-derived CDR1 and CDR2 are SNHLY and FYNNEI. With V trimmed by 7 bases and J by 7 bases, 6 bases remained unmatched. CDR3 length equals 14 residues. For the CDR3, the DNA is TGTGCCAGCAAAACGCAGGGGGCTGCCAACGTCCTGACTTTC. This sequence encodes CASKTQGAANVLTF.

The rearrangement uses TRBV10-1 and TRBJ1-5; D possibly corresponds to TRBD1 (6 bases). Trimming took 9 bases from V and 9 from J, leaving 21 bases between them. In germline, CDR1 is WNHNN, CDR2 SYGVQD (reference sequence). The CDR3 covers 14 residues. For the CDR3, the DNA is TGCGCCAGGGGGGGGCAGGACCCCCATGGGCCCCAGCATTTT. Its protein is CARGGQDPHGPQHF.

V and J are TRBV6-6 and TRBJ1-2; D is perhaps TRBD1 (6 bases). With 5 bases removed from V and 0 bases from J, the gap between germline ends came to 13 bases. Germline assignment: CDR1 MNHNY and CDR2 SVGAGI (reference sequence). There are 15 residues in the CDR3. CDR3 sequence reads: CASSRQADANYGYTF. CDR3 nucleotides: TGTGCCAGCAGTCGACAGGCAGATGCTAACTATGGCTACACCTTC.

V usage is TRBV18 and J usage is TRBJ2-7, with unresolved D. Germline-derived CDR1 and CDR2 are KGHSH and LQKENI. The CDR3 sequence is 14 residues long. Trimming stripped 2 bases from V and 0 bases from J, with 8 bases between. CDR3: CASSPVANSYEQYF. Written as DNA, the CDR3 is TGTGCCAGCTCACCAGTGGCAAACTCCTACGAGCAGTACTTC.

The chain recombines TRBV11-2 with TRBJ1-2; D is perhaps TRBD1 (5 bases). CDR1 and CDR2 (germline): SGHAT, FQNNGV. CDR3 length: 16 residues. Deletions cut 4 bases from V and 2 bases from J, with 17 bases between. The CDR3 loop reads CASSSTTGPGNYGYTF. The CDR3 DNA sequence: TGTGCCAGCAGCTCCACAACAGGACCCGGCAACTATGGCTACACCTTC.

The rearrangement links TRBV19 to TRBJ2-1, with 8 bases aligning to TRBD2. CDR3 length: 17 amino acids. Germline lookup yields CDR1 LNHDA and CDR2 SQIVND (reference sequence). Trimming removed 3 bases from V and 2 bases from J; junction bases left unmatched: 9. The CDR3 DNA reads TGTGCCAGTAGTATTGGGATAGCGGGAAGGACCTACAATGAGCAGTTCTTC. Translating gives CASSIGIAGRTYNEQFF.

The rearrangement uses TRBV7-6 and TRBJ2-5; the D gene is possibly TRBD2 (5 bases). This CDR3 has 16 residues. V was cut by 5 bases and J by 4 bases, with 20 bases left in between. The V gene's germline CDR1 is SGHVS and CDR2 FNYEAQ. The CDR3, as DNA: TGTGCCAGCAGCCAGGCAGAGACCCTCCGGGGAGAGACCCAGTACTTC. Its translation is CASSQAETLRGETQYF. Combining the CDR3 with reference TRBV7-6 and TRBJ2-5 gives the whole variable domain GAGVSQSPRYKVTKRGQDVALRCDPISGHVSLYWYRQALGQGPEFLTYFNYEAQQDKSGLPNDRFSAERPEGSISTLTIQRTEQRDSAMYRCASSQAETLRGETQYFGPGTRLLVL.

This chain connects TRBV5-1 to TRBJ2-7; 12 bases match TRBD2. Germline CDR1 reads SGHRS; CDR2 reads YFSETQ. The ends lost 4 bases at V and 4 bases at J; junction bases unmatched: 3. The CDR3 runs to 14 residues. CDR3 nucleotides: TGCGCCAGCAGCCCTAGCGGGAGGGTATACGAGCAGTACTTC. Translation gives CASSPSGRVYEQYF.

The CDR3 region is CASSQREKREGSGANVLTF. CDR3 in DNA: TGCGCCAGCAGTCAAAGGGAAAAGCGGGAGGGCTCTGGGGCCAACGTCCTGACTTTC. The chain carries TRBV23-1 and TRBJ2-6, with 10 bases lining up with TRBD2. TRBV23-1 belongs to the ORF category, with a function that is uncertain. Trimming removed 2 bases from V and 0 bases from J; junction bases left unmatched: 7. The CDR3 totals 19 residues.

This chain connects TRBV6-5 to TRBJ1-2; no clear D gene. CDR1 is MNHEY, CDR2 SVGAGI, per germline. The CDR3 consists of 14 residues. With 0 bases removed from V and 4 bases from J, the gap between germline ends came to 9 bases. This CDR3 reads CASSYSMRFYGYTF. CDR3 bases: TGTGCCAGCAGTTACTCGATGCGTTTCTATGGCTACACCTTC.

This chain uses TRBV6-6 with TRBJ1-5; D is uncertain. The ends were cut back, 6 bases at V and 0 bases at J, with 6 bases in the middle. The CDR3 totals 13 residues. Looked up from germline, CDR1 is MNHNY and CDR2 is SVGAGI (reference sequence). The CDR3 nucleotides are TGTGCCAGCAGCCAAAATAGCAATCAGCCCCAGCATTTT. Its protein product is CASSQNSNQPQHF.

The genes are TRBV30 and TRBJ1-1, with TRBD1 identical over 7 bases. Germline V lookup: CDR1 GTSNPN, CDR2 SVGIG (reference sequence). The CDR3 length is 13 residues. V shed 7 bases, J shed 1 base, and the junction held 6 bases outside the gene matches. The CDR3 nucleotides are TGTGCCTCCAGGACAGGATCGAACACTGAAGCTTTCTTT. It is translated as CASRTGSNTEAFF.

The rearrangement uses TRBV21-1 and TRBJ2-5; the table calls TRBD1, which could not be checked here. TRBV21-1 is annotated as a pseudogene. The CDR3 is 13 amino acids. CDR3: CASLNGQQETQYF. The DNA for the CDR3 is TGTGCCAGTCTCAACGGACAGCAAGAGACCCAGTACTTC.

In its sample, this clone was seen a few times. The chain couples TRBV7-3 to TRBJ1-1, with 9 bases aligning to TRBD1. V was pared by 5 bases and J by 5 bases, with 3 bases of the junction left unmatched. The germline V gene has CDR1 SGHTA and CDR2 FQGTGA. The CDR3 loop spans 13 amino acids. The CDR3 DNA follows: TGTGCCAGCAGCAGACAGGGGGGGACTGAAGCTTTCTTT. It translates to CASSRQGGTEAFF.

This clone occurred once. This chain connects TRBV6-1 to TRBJ2-2; no reliable D call. This CDR3 has 18 amino acids. V dropped 2 bases and J dropped 1 base, with 17 bases sitting between them. CDR1 and CDR2 (germline): MNHNS, SASEGT. The CDR3 loop reads CASSERWSAELNTGELFF. CDR3 nucleotides: TGTGCCAGCAGTGAAAGGTGGTCGGCGGAGCTGAACACCGGGGAGCTGTTTTTT.

The CDR3 spells CARTGSAGYTF. CDR3 DNA: TGTGCCAGGACAGGGTCCGCTGGCTACACCTTC. J is TRBJ1-2 and V is TRBV28, with 7 bases identical to TRBD1. CDR1 is MDHEN and CDR2 is SYDVKM in the germline V gene. The CDR3 has 11 residues. Trimming cost V 9 bases and J 7 bases; bases outside gene matches: 5.

The chain joins TRBV5-1 to TRBJ2-7; 10 nucleotides agree with TRBD2. Germline CDR1 SGHRS, CDR2 YFSETQ. V gave up 4 bases and J gave up 2 bases; unmatched junction bases: 15. This CDR3 comprises 18 residues. The CDR3 nucleotides read TGCGCCAGCAGCCCCCGGCTAGCGGGAGTGTCGGGAGCCTACGAGCAGTACTTC. It codes for CASSPRLAGVSGAYEQYF.

V is TRBV30 and J is TRBJ2-1; no firm D call. The CDR3 is 11 amino acids. Germline CDR1 reads GTSNPN; CDR2 reads SVGIG (reference sequence). V was clipped by 1 base and J by 12 bases, with 10 bases between them. CDR3 bases: TGTGCCTGGAGTGCCGCCTATCCGCAGTTCTTC. It codes for CAWSAAYPQFF.

The chain recombines TRBV30 with TRBJ2-7; D perhaps matches TRBD2 (6 bases). This CDR3 region has 13 residues. Germline V gene data show CDR1 as GTSNPN and CDR2 as SVGIG (reference sequence). The V gene lost 8 bases and the J gene lost 5 bases, with 19 bases spanning the gap. CDR3 DNA: TGTGCCCTTGGTCGGGGACTCGAGAACGAGCAGTACTTC. Protein: CALGRGLENEQYF.